Shown below are 28 T cell receptor beta chains from a single sample sequenced in a study of cytomegalovirus exposure and HLA in healthy donors. PCR employed 60 Vbeta and 13 Jbeta primers. This table comes from immunoSEQ multiplex PCR, and its TCRdb copy is limited to in-frame clones, with some not included. In the table there are some 130,000 clones, 70% to 85% of which are singletons. The sample comprised PBMCs. Receptors were obtained from a man aged 35-49 years in good health and CMV-seropositive.

The rearrangement joins TRBV19 to TRBJ1-5; D call uncertain. The CDR3 contains 13 residues. V was shortened by 4 bases and J by 7 bases, with 11 bases between the two germline ends. Germline CDR1 and CDR2: LNHDA and SQIVND (reference sequence). DNA for the CDR3: TGTGCCAGTAGTAGTCCATTGGGCCAGCCCCAGCATTTT. It is translated as CASSSPLGQPQHF.

The V and J genes are TRBV10-3 and TRBJ2-5; the D gene is possibly TRBD2 (6 bases). Between the trimmed V and J ends, which lost 3 bases and 5 bases, there was a span of 10 bases. The CDR3 length is 13 residues. In germline, CDR1 is ENHRY, CDR2 SYGVKD. CDR3 region: CAISDGSGETQYF. The CDR3 region has the DNA TGTGCCATCAGTGACGGGAGTGGGGAGACCCAGTACTTC.

The DNA for the CDR3 is TGTGCCAGCAGTCCAGGAGGGACTAGCGGATCCGGGGAGCTGTTTTTT. Amino acid sequence: CASSPGGTSGSGELFF. V is TRBV11-2 and J is TRBJ2-2, with 11 positions matching TRBD2. V gave up 6 bases and J gave up 6 bases; unmatched junction bases: 9. The CDR3 has 16 residues. Per germline, CDR1 SGHAT and CDR2 FQNNGV.

V usage is TRBV5-1 and J usage is TRBJ1-1; D is uncertain. CDR1 is SGHRS, CDR2 YFSETQ, per germline. V gave up 4 bases and J gave up 7 bases, with 17 bases separating them. The CDR3 has 14 amino acids. CDR3 region: CASSDLRAGNEAFF. CDR3 nucleotide sequence: TGCGCCAGCAGCGACCTGAGGGCGGGAAATGAAGCTTTCTTT.

This sequence joins TRBV13 and TRBJ2-1; 9 bases map to TRBD2. There are 17 residues in the CDR3. The germline CDR1 and CDR2 sequences are PRHDT and FYEKMQ (reference sequence). The V segment lost 5 bases and the J segment 4 bases; nucleotides outside the gene matches: 12. CDR3 bases: TGTGCCAGCAGCACTCCCGTAGCGGGAGATGGTTACAATGAGCAGTTCTTC. Amino acid sequence: CASSTPVAGDGYNEQFF.

The chain employs TRBV30 and TRBJ2-7, with a weak D call TRBD2 (5 bases). CDR1 and CDR2 (germline): GTSNPN, SVGIG (reference sequence). V lost 0 bases, J lost 3 bases, and 12 bases lay in between. The CDR3 is made up of 14 amino acids. This CDR3 is CAWSVAGKYYEQYF. The CDR3 coding sequence is TGTGCCTGGAGTGTTGCCGGGAAATACTACGAGCAGTACTTC.

The V gene is TRBV4-1, the J gene TRBJ2-5, with 14 bases identical to TRBD2. J lost 6 bases, V lost 3 bases, and 6 bases had no gene match. The germline CDR1 and CDR2 sequences are MGHRA and YSYEKL. CDR3 length: 16 amino acids. In nucleotides, the CDR3 is TGCGCCAGCAGCCACCCCGGGACTAGCGGGAGCCAGACCCAGTACTTC. It encodes CASSHPGTSGSQTQYF.

This clone was picked up a small number of times. The chain carries TRBV9 and TRBJ1-3; D unclear. The CDR3 runs 15 residues. CDR1 and CDR2 from the germline V gene are SGDLS and YYNGEE. V was trimmed by 0 bases and J by 2 bases, leaving 9 bases between them. This chain's CDR3 is CASSVDLIPGNTIYF. CDR3 nucleotides: TGTGCCAGCAGCGTAGATTTAATCCCTGGAAACACCATATATTTT.

This clone was observed a few times. Distinct nucleotide sequences in the sample also encode this CDR3. The chain carries TRBV7-9 and TRBJ1-2; D unclear. Germline CDR1 and CDR2: SEHNR and FQNEAQ (reference sequence). V lost 1 base, J lost 5 bases, and 11 bases lay in between. CDR3 length: 14 residues. CDR3 region: CASSLEGGDYGYTF. The DNA of the CDR3 is TGTGCCAGCAGCTTAGAGGGCGGGGATTATGGCTACACCTTC.

This chain connects TRBV5-1 to TRBJ2-1; no reliable D call. Trimming pared 4 bases from V and 0 bases from J, leaving 5 bases between. Germline V CDR1 and CDR2: SGHRS, YFSETQ. The CDR3 consists of 13 residues. CDR3 in DNA: TGCGCCAGCAGCGAGAGCTCCTACAATGAGCAGTTCTTC. It translates to CASSESSYNEQFF.

The chain links TRBV7-8 to TRBJ2-1; TRBD1 is a possible D gene (6 bases). CDR3 length: 14 amino acids. Germline V CDR1 and CDR2: SGHVS, FQNEAQ. V was pared by 1 base and J by 6 bases, with 10 bases between. The DNA of the CDR3 is TGTGCCAGCAGCTTAGTGGGACATATCAATGAGCAGTTCTTC. Translation gives CASSLVGHINEQFF.

The chain has TRBV2 and TRBJ2-7; a possible D gene is TRBD2 (6 bases). V was trimmed by 4 bases and J by 3 bases, leaving 13 bases between them. The CDR3 is made up of 14 amino acids. The germline gives CDR1 SNHLY, CDR2 FYNNEI. The CDR3 nucleotides read TGTGCCAGCAGTGGGTACGGGGGTCTCTACGAGCAGTACTTC. Its translation is CASSGYGGLYEQYF.

V usage is TRBV7-2 and J usage is TRBJ2-1; TRBD2 aligns across 11 bases. This CDR3 comprises 15 residues. From germline, CDR1 is SGHTA and CDR2 FQGNSA. The V gene end was trimmed by 8 bases and the J gene end by 1 base; junction bases not matched to a gene: 4. CDR3 sequence: CASGRLAGSYNEQFF. In DNA, the CDR3 is TGTGCCAGCGGCCGACTAGCGGGGTCCTACAATGAGCAGTTCTTC.

This clone was detected only a few times. This chain links TRBV18 with TRBJ2-7; unclear D gene. The CDR3 runs to 14 residues. V was clipped by 3 bases and J by 1 base, with 10 bases between them. CDR1 and CDR2 (germline): KGHSH, LQKENI. The CDR3: CASSPSARSYEQYF. The CDR3 nucleotides are TGTGCCAGCTCACCCTCGGCGAGGTCCTACGAGCAGTACTTC.

This clone showed up just a few times. The CDR3 loop reads CARSLTGTSGSETQYF. The CDR3 DNA follows: TGTGCCAGAAGCTTAACCGGGACTAGCGGGAGCGAGACCCAGTACTTC. The V call is TRBV5-3, the J call TRBJ2-5; 14 bases fit TRBD2. TRBV5-3 is recorded as an ORF, its role being uncertain. Trimming removed 2 bases from V and 5 bases from J; junction bases left unmatched: 5. The CDR3 has 16 residues.

This sequence joins TRBV5-1 and TRBJ1-4, with D possibly being TRBD1 (5 bases). Germline V CDR1 and CDR2: SGHRS, YFSETQ. Trimming cost V 1 base and J 0 bases, with 10 bases left between them. This CDR3 spans 16 amino acids. In DNA form, the CDR3 reads TGCGCCAGCAGCTTGTTGGAAGGGGCAACTAATGAAAAACTGTTTTTT. Amino acid sequence: CASSLLEGATNEKLFF.

V and J are TRBV5-1 and TRBJ1-3; 8 bases align to TRBD1. Germline loops: CDR1 SGHRS, CDR2 YFSETQ. CDR3 length: 16 residues. V lost 4 bases to trimming and J lost 4 bases; unmatched junction nucleotides: 10. For the CDR3, the DNA is TGCGCCAGCAGCGCGGCTCAGGGGGCGATCGGAAACACCATATATTTT. Protein: CASSAAQGAIGNTIYF.

The chain has TRBV6-1 and TRBJ2-7; maybe TRBD2 (6 bases). The V and J ends lost 8 bases and 9 bases respectively, with 23 bases between them. CDR1 and CDR2 (germline): MNHNS, SASEGT. The CDR3 consists of 14 residues. The CDR3: CASAFTGELLGQYF. In DNA, the CDR3 is TGTGCCAGCGCTTTCACGGGGGAGTTGTTAGGGCAGTACTTC.

V is TRBV5-1 and J is TRBJ1-1, with 8 bases matching TRBD1. With V trimmed by 0 bases and J by 6 bases, 4 bases remained unmatched. In germline, CDR1 is SGHRS, CDR2 YFSETQ. The CDR3 covers 14 residues. CDR3 sequence: CASSLGRGLSEAFF. DNA of the CDR3: TGCGCCAGCAGCTTGGGCAGGGGGCTATCTGAAGCTTTCTTT.

This clone was observed a few times. J is TRBJ1-2 and V is TRBV7-9; D not certain. The V and J ends lost 4 bases and 8 bases respectively, with 11 bases between them. Germline V gene sequence: CDR1 SEHNR, CDR2 FQNEAQ (reference sequence). This CDR3 has 12 amino acids. The CDR3 DNA is TGTGCCAGCAGCTCAGGTTTGCGAGGCTACACCTTC. Protein: CASSSGLRGYTF.

The table lists this clone with a count of one. CDR3 protein: CASSDRGGTEAFF. CDR3 nucleotide sequence: TGTGCCAGCAGCGACAGGGGGGGCACTGAAGCTTTCTTT. The chain carries TRBV9 and TRBJ1-1; 8 bases align to TRBD1. The CDR3 length is 13 residues. V lost 3 bases and J lost 4; bases outside the gene matches: 2. Germline loops: CDR1 SGDLS, CDR2 YYNGEE.

This clone showed up just once. The gene calls are TRBV28 and TRBJ1-1; TRBD1 agrees at 10 bases. Germline trimming cut 5 bases from V and 3 bases from J; bases unmatched to any gene: 3. Germline values: CDR1 MDHEN, CDR2 SYDVKM. The CDR3 consists of 14 residues. The CDR3 reads CASSIDRGHTEAFF. In DNA, the CDR3 is TGTGCCAGCAGTATCGACAGGGGGCACACTGAAGCTTTCTTT. Using reference TRBV28 and TRBJ1-1 for the parts outside the CDR3, the full variable domain is DVKVTQSSRYLVKRTGEKVFLECVQDMDHENMFWYRQDPGLGLRLIYFSYDVKMKEKGDIPEGYSVSREKKERFSLILESASTNQTSMYLCASSIDRGHTEAFFGQGTRLTVV.

This chain links TRBV6-1 with TRBJ1-1; the D is unclear. V lost 4 bases to trimming and J lost 4 bases, with 13 bases between them. The germline V gene encodes CDR1 MNHNS and CDR2 SASEGT. This CDR3 is built from 14 residues. The CDR3 loop reads CASSADRDSTEAFF. CDR3 coding DNA: TGTGCCAGCAGTGCCGATCGGGATAGCACTGAAGCTTTCTTT.

The V gene is TRBV29-1, the J gene TRBJ1-1, with a possible D match to TRBD1 (6 bases). Germline CDR1 SQVTM, CDR2 ANQGSEA. V lost 0 bases to trimming and J lost 4 bases, with 9 bases between them. This CDR3 comprises 13 residues. CDR3 region: CSVEEGTFTEAFF. The CDR3 DNA reads TGCAGCGTTGAAGAGGGGACATTCACTGAAGCTTTCTTT.

This clone was observed once. V and J are TRBV6-4 and TRBJ2-2, with 7 positions matching TRBD1. J gave up 1 base and V 0 bases, and 2 bases lay outside the gene matches. CDR1 MRHNA and CDR2 SNTAGT come from the germline V gene. The length of the CDR3 is 16 residues. CDR3 nucleotide sequence: TGTGCCAGCAGTGACTCCAGGGGGAGGAACACCGGGGAGCTGTTTTTT. It encodes CASSDSRGRNTGELFF.

This clone was detected only once. The chain combines TRBV7-9 with TRBJ2-7; unclear D gene. Trimming removed 2 bases from V and 3 bases from J, with 5 bases in between. The V gene's germline CDR1 is SEHNR and CDR2 FQNEAQ (reference sequence). The length of the CDR3 is 12 residues. The CDR3 region has the DNA TGTGCCAGCAGCTTAAGGAGCTACGAGCAGTACTTC. Amino acids: CASSLRSYEQYF.

The chain links TRBV28 to TRBJ2-7; D possibly corresponds to TRBD1 (6 bases). The CDR3 totals 13 residues. V shed 4 bases and J shed 8 bases, with 15 bases lying between them. Germline values: CDR1 MDHEN, CDR2 SYDVKM. The CDR3 nucleotides are TGTGCCAGCAGTTCCAACAGGGCACGCCAGCAGTACTTC. This sequence encodes CASSSNRARQQYF.

The chain joins TRBV6-1 to TRBJ2-7, with 8 bases fitting TRBD1. The CDR3 is 15 amino acids. J was trimmed by 2 bases and V by 4 bases; bases with no gene match: 7. Looked up from germline, CDR1 is MNHNS and CDR2 is SASEGT. DNA of the CDR3: TGTGCCAGCAGTGTCCAGGGGGCCAAAACCTACGAGCAGTACTTC. Protein product: CASSVQGAKTYEQYF.